This T cell receptor beta chain was sequenced during a study of blood T cell repertoires in COVID-19. Study details: T cells, B-cell-depleted T cells, or PBMCs provided the cDNA or gDNA that served as material.

Adults between roughly 18 and 100 years of age took part from 20 to 25 US areas. Membership in each cohort depended on participant-reported clinical history. Per the original data handling: Amplification of reference gene primers provided the estimated nucleated cell counts. Data came from immunoSEQ multiplex PCR; TCRdb stores just in-frame clones and leaves some out. Clone size and V and J calls were adopted from that table, with D and trimming inferred from the DNA. Among a few hundred thousand clones, 86% were seen once, and the ten largest hold roughly 4.2%. The V and J ends lost 6 bases and 4 bases, in that order; junction bases with no gene match: 7. The CDR3 covers 14 residues. From germline, CDR1 is SEHNR and CDR2 FQNEAQ (reference sequence).

The sequenced sample consisted of PBMCs or T cells enriched from blood (not recorded which). The sequence was collected from a woman aged 40-49 years with acute COVID-19. The rearrangement joins TRBV7-9 to TRBJ2-7; 9 bases match TRBD1. The CDR3 bases are TGTGCCAGCAGGGCACCGGGACAGGGATACGAGCAGTACTTC. Translation gives CASRAPGQGYEQYF.